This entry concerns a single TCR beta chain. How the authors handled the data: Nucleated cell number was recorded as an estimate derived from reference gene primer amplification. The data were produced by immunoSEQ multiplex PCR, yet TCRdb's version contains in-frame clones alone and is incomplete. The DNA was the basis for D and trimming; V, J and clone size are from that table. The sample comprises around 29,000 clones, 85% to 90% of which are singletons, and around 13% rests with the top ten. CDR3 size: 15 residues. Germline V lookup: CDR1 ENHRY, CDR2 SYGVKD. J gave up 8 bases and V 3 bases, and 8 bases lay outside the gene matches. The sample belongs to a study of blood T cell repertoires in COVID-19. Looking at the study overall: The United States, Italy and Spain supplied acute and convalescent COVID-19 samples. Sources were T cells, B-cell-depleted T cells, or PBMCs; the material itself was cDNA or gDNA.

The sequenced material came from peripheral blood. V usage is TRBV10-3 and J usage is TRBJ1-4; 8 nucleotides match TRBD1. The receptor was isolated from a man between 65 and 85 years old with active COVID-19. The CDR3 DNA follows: TGTGCCATCAGTGATCGCCAGGGGGCGCAAGAAAAACTGTTTTTT. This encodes CAISDRQGAQEKLFF.